This is a list of T cell receptor beta chains from one sample in a study of blood T cells in healthy people across ages. TCRdb independently ran MiXCR on the 5' RACE reads; one entry per CDR3 protein. The sample has approximately 800,000 distinct CDR3 sequences; about 25% are singletons. The sample was also reused in another study, on T cells of mothers and their children.

The sequenced material came from blood. These receptors were taken from a boy between 10 and 17 years old in good health. CDR3s include the opening cysteine and the closing phenylalanine or tryptophan. The D gene is left open where the match is weak. Size is omitted from some rows. Given values are once, few, many or a class for expanded clones.

>TRBV6-5|.|.|TRBJ2-5
TGTGCCAGCAGTTCACCCACGGCCCAACTAGAGACCCAGTACTTC
CASSSPTAQLETQYF
>TRBV5-6|.|.|TRBJ1-5
TGTGCCAGCAGCTTGGGTACAGGCGGATCCCGGGCCCAGCATTTT
CASSLGTGGSRAQHF
>TRBV4-1|.|.|TRBJ1-1
TGCGCCAGCAGCCGGGGGGAGCGGTTCATGAACACTGAAGCTTTCTTT
CASSRGERFMNTEAFF
>TRBV19|once|TRBD1|TRBJ1-1
TGTGCCAGTAGCAATACAGGGGGCAACGCTGAAGCTTTCTTT
CASSNTGGNAEAFF
>TRBV7-6|few|.|TRBJ2-5
TGTGCCAGCAGCTTAGCGGGAGCGGTGGAGCAGTACTTC
CASSLAGAVEQYF
>TRBV27|.|TRBD1|TRBJ2-5
TGTGCCAGCAGCGCCGGGACAGGGTGGTACTTC
CASSAGTGWYF
>TRBV29-1|few|.|TRBJ2-3
TGCAGCGTTGAAGGGTCAGGGAGGATGGATACGCAGTATTTT
CSVEGSGRMDTQYF
>TRBV7-9|.|TRBD1|TRBJ2-5
TGTGCCAGCAGCCGTGGACAGGGAGTGTTCGAGACCCAGTACTTC
CASSRGQGVFETQYF
>TRBV12-3/TRBV12-4|.|.|TRBJ2-1
TGTGCCAGCAGTTTAGCTAGGGGCAGGGCTTTGGACAATGAGCAGTTCTTC
CASSLARGRALDNEQFF
>TRBV5-4|.|.|TRBJ1-2
TGTGCCAGCAGCTTGGAACAGGGTCGTGGCTACACCTTC
CASSLEQGRGYTF
>TRBV12-3/TRBV12-4|.|.|TRBJ1-2
TGTGCCAGCAGTTTAGTCCAGGCGTATGGCTACACCTTC
CASSLVQAYGYTF
>TRBV19|.|.|TRBJ2-2
TGTGCCAGTAGTATTTATCAGGGGAGCACCGGGGAGCTGTTTTTT
CASSIYQGSTGELFF
>TRBV20-1|.|.|TRBJ1-5
TGCAGTGCTAGAGGAGGGCGGAGCATGGGGGCCCAGCATTTT
CSARGGRSMGAQHF
>TRBV7-2|.|.|TRBJ2-7
TGTGCCAGCAGCTTAGCGCTAGGTACTTTCAACTACGAGCAGTACTTC
CASSLALGTFNYEQYF
>TRBV7-2|.|.|TRBJ1-2
TGTGCCGGCAGCCTAAGACAACTCTATGGCTACACCTTC
CAGSLRQLYGYTF
>TRBV20-1|few|TRBD2|TRBJ2-1
TGCAGTGCTGTCCGGACTAGCGGACACAATGAGCAGTTCTTC
CSAVRTSGHNEQFF
>TRBV4-1|.|.|TRBJ2-7
TGCGCCAGCAGCCAAGCCCTGACTAGATTTGCCTACGAGCAGTACTTC
CASSQALTRFAYEQYF
>TRBV6-1|few|.|TRBJ2-3
TGTGCCAGCAGTGAAGACAGGGTGGTAGATACGCAGTATTTT
CASSEDRVVDTQYF
>TRBV3-1|.|TRBD1|TRBJ1-2
TGTGCCAGCTCCCTTGCGACAGGGGGTTATGGCTACACCTTC
CASSLATGGYGYTF
>TRBV6-2/TRBV6-3|few|.|TRBJ2-4
TGTGCCAGCAGTTACTCCCAGCTAAACATTCAGTACTTC
CASSYSQLNIQYF
>TRBV20-1|.|TRBD2|TRBJ2-5
TGCAGTGCTATTTGGTGGCGCAACCTAGCGGCCTCGGGGGAGACCCAGTACTTC
CSAIWWRNLAASGETQYF
>TRBV6-6|.|TRBD1|TRBJ1-2
TGTGTCAGCAGTTACTCGGACAGGACAAACTATGGCTACACCTTC
CVSSYSDRTNYGYTF
>TRBV20-1|few|TRBD2|TRBJ2-5
TGCAGTGCTAGAACGGACTTAGCGGGAGAGACCCAGTACTTC
CSARTDLAGETQYF
>TRBV20-1|few|.|TRBJ2-1
TGCAGTGCTACCCGGTCCAATGAGCAGTTCTTC
CSATRSNEQFF
>TRBV7-9|.|.|TRBJ1-1
TGTGCCAGCAGCGGGGCAGGGTGGACTGAAGCTTTCTTT
CASSGAGWTEAFF
>TRBV27|.|.|TRBJ1-4
TGTGCCAGCAGTTCAATCGGGGGTGCAACTAATGAAAAACTGTTTTTT
CASSSIGGATNEKLFF
>TRBV5-1|.|.|TRBJ2-5
TGCGCCAGCAGCTTGGGACAGACAATGCAAGAGACCCAGTACTTC
CASSLGQTMQETQYF
>TRBV6-6|.|TRBD1|TRBJ1-2
TGTGCCAGCAGTACAGGGGGCTATGGCTACATCTTC
CASSTGGYGYIF
>TRBV29-1|few|TRBD2|TRBJ2-1
TGCAGCGTTAGAGGACTAGCCACGTCCCTTTCCTCCTACAATGAGCAGTTCTTC
CSVRGLATSLSSYNEQFF
>TRBV27|.|TRBD1|TRBJ2-5
TGTGCCAGCAGAGGTGCCGGGACAGGGTACTACATAGAGACCCAGTACTTC
CASRGAGTGYYIETQYF
>TRBV20-1|.|TRBD2|TRBJ2-3
TGCAGTGCACCGGGTGGTGCGGGAGTGGCAGATACGCAGTATTTT
CSAPGGAGVADTQYF
>TRBV20-1|.|.|TRBJ2-4
TGCAGTGCTAGAGGGGACAAGCTAGCCAAAAACATTCAGTACTTC
CSARGDKLAKNIQYF
>TRBV6-2/TRBV6-3|.|.|TRBJ2-5
TGTGCCAGCAGCACACTGGACCGGGGGGAGACCCAGTACTTC
CASSTLDRGETQYF
>TRBV28|few|TRBD1|TRBJ2-7
TGTGCCAGCAGTAGAGGGGGCCAGTCCTACGAGCAGTACTTC
CASSRGGQSYEQYF
>TRBV20-1|.|TRBD2|TRBJ2-7
TGCAGTGCCCCCCTGACTAGCTCCTTCTCCTACGAGCAGTACTTC
CSAPLTSSFSYEQYF